Below, 10 T cell receptor beta chains from the same sample are listed, as sequenced in a study of identical twins. TCRdb re-called the 5' RACE reads with MiXCR, one entry per CDR3 protein. The sample consists of just under 650,000 distinct CDR3 sequences, about 7.6% of them appearing once. The same specimen was also included in a second study, on yellow fever vaccine responses in identical twins.

What was sequenced was PBMCs. Source of these receptors: a young woman in good health.

This clonotype has a handful of counts. The chain recombines TRBV20-1 with TRBJ2-3; D is possibly TRBD2 (5 bases). Germline-derived CDR1 and CDR2 are DFQATT and SNEGSKA (reference sequence). The CDR3 covers 14 residues. The CDR3 region is CSSPIGSRTDTQYF. In nucleotides, the CDR3 is TGCAGCAGCCCGATAGGGAGTCGGACAGATACGCAGTATTTT.

This clonotype was seen repeatedly, ten times or more. The gene calls are TRBV6-2 or TRBV6-3 and TRBJ1-1; 8 bases are a match to TRBD1. Germline V gene lookup returns CDR1 MNHEY and CDR2 SVGEGT. V lost 2 bases and J lost 5; bases outside the gene matches: 13. This CDR3 contains 17 residues. The CDR3 sequence is CASSYERTGSRTTEAFF. In DNA, the CDR3 is TGTGCCAGCAGTTACGAAAGGACAGGGTCAAGGACAACTGAAGCTTTCTTT.

This clonotype was counted at least ten times. The chain recombines TRBV10-2 with TRBJ1-5; 8 bases map to TRBD1. The CDR3 runs 13 residues. V was clipped by 7 bases and J by 5 bases; unmatched bases: 4. Germline lookup yields CDR1 WSHSY and CDR2 SAAADI. The CDR3 spells CASNGQGDQPQHF. CDR3 nucleotide sequence: TGCGCCAGCAACGGACAGGGAGATCAGCCCCAGCATTTT.

This clonotype was recorded a few times. The chain carries TRBV2 and TRBJ2-3; the match to TRBD2 covers 10 bases. The CDR3 loop spans 15 amino acids. The V gene's germline CDR1 is SNHLY and CDR2 FYNNEI. Germline trimming cut 6 bases from V and 2 bases from J; bases unmatched to any gene: 5. CDR3 residues: CASRSSGSPTDTQYF. CDR3 DNA: TGTGCCAGCAGATCTAGCGGGAGTCCCACAGATACGCAGTATTTT.

This clonotype was seen many times. This chain links TRBV7-3 with TRBJ1-1; D is unresolved. Per germline, CDR1 SGHTA and CDR2 FQGTGA. The CDR3 is 15 amino acids. With 6 bases removed from V and 1 base from J, the gap between germline ends came to 15 bases. The CDR3 DNA reads TGTGCCAGCAGACAAGATCCGGGAGCGAACACTGAAGCTTTCTTT. It encodes CASRQDPGANTEAFF.

This clonotype occurred a few times. The chain is built from TRBV5-1 and TRBJ2-1, with D tentatively TRBD2 (5 bases). Trimming pared 0 bases from V and 9 bases from J, leaving 13 bases between. There are 14 residues in the CDR3. Germline lookup yields CDR1 SGHRS and CDR2 YFSETQ. CDR3 sequence (DNA): TGCGCCAGCAGCTTGGATCGGACTCTTAGTGAGCAGTTCTTC. Translating gives CASSLDRTLSEQFF.

This clonotype has at least ten counts. This chain uses TRBV5-1 with TRBJ2-7, with 16 bases identical to TRBD2. CDR1 SGHRS and CDR2 YFSETQ come from the germline V gene. This CDR3 contains 15 residues. Germline trimming cut 4 bases from V and 6 bases from J; bases unmatched to any gene: 4. The CDR3 DNA reads TGCGCCAGCAGCGCCGGGACTAGCGGGAGGGGCGAGCAGTACTTC. This translates into CASSAGTSGRGEQYF.

This clonotype was counted many times. The V and J genes are TRBV3-1 and TRBJ2-2; D is unresolved. Per germline, CDR1 LGHDT and CDR2 YNNKEL (reference sequence). The ends were cut back, 1 base at V and 4 bases at J, with 1 base in the middle. This CDR3 is built from 12 residues. The CDR3 here is CASSQVTGELFF. CDR3 nucleotide sequence: TGTGCCAGCAGCCAAGTCACCGGGGAGCTGTTTTTT.

This sequence joins TRBV15 and TRBJ2-3; TRBD1 matches 7 bases. The CDR3 consists of 14 residues. V gave up 9 bases and J gave up 2 bases; unmatched junction bases: 8. Germline CDR1 and CDR2: LNHNV and YYDKDF (reference sequence). DNA of the CDR3: TGTGCCACTCGACAGGGCGAATTCACAGATACGCAGTATTTT. Translated, it gives CATRQGEFTDTQYF. Using reference TRBV15 and TRBJ2-3 for the parts outside the CDR3, the full variable domain is DAMVIQNPRYQVTQFGKPVTLSCSQTLNHNVMYWYQQKSSQAPKLLFHYYDKDFNNEADTPDNFQSRRPNTSFCFLDIRSPGLGDTAMYLCATRQGEFTDTQYFGPGTRLTVL.

This clonotype was counted between two and nine times. CDR3 protein: CSVESGREVSYEQYV. Written as DNA, the CDR3 is TGCAGCGTTGAATCGGGTAGGGAGGTATCCTACGAGCAGTACGTC. The V gene is TRBV29-1, the J gene TRBJ2-7, with D possibly matching TRBD2 (6 bases). The V end was cut by 2 bases, the J end by 1 base, with 15 bases between. The CDR3 spans 15 residues. Germline CDR1 is SQVTM and CDR2 is ANQGSEA.